This record looks at one T cell receptor beta chain sequence and its context. The antigen remains unidentified. The sample belongs to a study of cytomegalovirus exposure and HLA in healthy donors. Study-wide context: Assignment to the Caucasian-associated ancestry cluster applied to more than 75% of the approximately 420 genotyped donors.

This PCR relied on a set of 60 Vbeta primers and 13 Jbeta primers. Source study methods: In a later analysis, around 10 million of 65 million to 90 million unique beta chains occurred in at least two donors. TCRdb's table, derived via immunoSEQ multiplex PCR, lists solely in-frame clones and lacks some. Clone size and the V and J calls come from that table; the DNA yielded D and trimming. The sample lists tens of thousands of clones, 60% to 85% seen once, with over 2.5% in the top ten. General study findings and limits: An analysis that came later showed most CMV-associated TCR beta chains appearing HLA-restricted. The productive fraction for most TCR beta V segments was about 87% or about 30% in an earlier analysis.

The V gene lost 3 bases and the J gene lost 5 bases, with 8 bases spanning the gap. The V gene's germline CDR1 is SNHLY and CDR2 FYNNEI. The CDR3 spans 13 residues. Specimen: PBMCs. This chain connects TRBV2 to TRBJ1-3, with D hard to call. This sequence was found in a man aged 18 to 29 in good health and CMV-seronegative. This CDR3 reads CASSDEGRNTIYF. CDR3 DNA: TGTGCCAGCAGTGACGAGGGAAGAAACACCATATATTTT. The variable domain in full, with the rest retrieved from reference TRBV2 and TRBJ1-3, is EPEVTQTPSHQVTQMGQEVILRCVPISNHLYFYWYRQILGQKVEFLVSFYNNEISEKSEIFDDQFSVERPDGSNFTLKIRSTKLEDSAMYFCASSDEGRNTIYFGEGSWLTVV.